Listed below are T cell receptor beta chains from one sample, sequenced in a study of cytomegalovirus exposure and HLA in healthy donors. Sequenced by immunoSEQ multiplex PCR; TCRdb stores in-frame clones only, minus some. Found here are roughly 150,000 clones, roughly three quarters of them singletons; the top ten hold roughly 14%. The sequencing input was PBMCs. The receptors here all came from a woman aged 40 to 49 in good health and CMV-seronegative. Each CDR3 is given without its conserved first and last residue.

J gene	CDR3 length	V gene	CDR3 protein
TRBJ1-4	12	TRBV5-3	ARSINSFNEKLF
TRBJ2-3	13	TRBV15	ATSRTSGSTDTQY
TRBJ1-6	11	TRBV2	ASNFNRESPLH
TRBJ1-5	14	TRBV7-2	ASSLVALNSNQPQH
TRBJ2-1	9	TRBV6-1	ASSSGGERF
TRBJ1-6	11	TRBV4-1	ASSLREDSPLH
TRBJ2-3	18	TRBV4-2	ASSQVLTSGGITSTDTQY
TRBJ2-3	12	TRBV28	ASSFFRRTETQY
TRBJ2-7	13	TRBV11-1	ASSLQSDSSYEQY
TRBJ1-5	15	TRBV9	ASSPRVRRLYNQPQH
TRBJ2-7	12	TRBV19	ASQDRASSYEQY
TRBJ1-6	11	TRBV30	AWNPGVESPLH
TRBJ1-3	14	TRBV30	AWSVPLTYSGNTIY
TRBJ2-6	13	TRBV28	ASSLVATGANVLT
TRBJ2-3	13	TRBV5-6	ASSLTSGGTDTQY
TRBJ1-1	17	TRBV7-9	ASSFYPLTGGKTPTEAF
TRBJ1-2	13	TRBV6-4	ASSDTTGGSDGYT
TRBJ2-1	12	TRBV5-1	ASRTSGPEDEQF